Below are 10 T cell receptor beta chains sequenced from a single sample in a study of blood T cells in healthy people across ages. A J-beta primer mix and a sample-barcoded 5' primer were used in a second PCR of roughly 6 to 12 cycles. Each CDR3 protein is one row after TCRdb ran MiXCR on the 5' RACE reads. The table shows about 1,400,000 distinct CDR3 sequences, with roughly 59% occurring only once. The sample was blood. The receptors were gathered from a man aged 18-30 years in good health.

The chain couples TRBV7-2 to TRBJ2-1, with D possibly being TRBD1 or TRBD2 (6 bases each). Germline V lookup: CDR1 SGHTA, CDR2 FQGNSA. V gave up 5 bases and J gave up 7 bases, with 18 bases separating them. The CDR3 covers 15 residues. CDR3 protein: CASSAGHGWGNEQFF. CDR3 nucleotides: TGTGCCAGCAGCGCGGGACACGGATGGGGGAATGAGCAGTTCTTC.

The chain couples TRBV16 to TRBJ2-5; D is perhaps TRBD2 (5 bases). Germline V gives CDR1 KGHSY, CDR2 FQNENV. The CDR3 loop spans 13 amino acids. The ends were cut back, 2 bases at V and 3 bases at J, with 7 bases in the middle. In DNA form, the CDR3 reads TGTGCCAGCAGCCAACAGCGGAAAGAGACCCAGTACTTC. Protein sequence: CASSQQRKETQYF.

The rearrangement joins TRBV7-8 to TRBJ1-5; D unclear. Germline V gene sequence: CDR1 SGHVS, CDR2 FQNEAQ. This CDR3 has 16 residues. The V gene lost 5 bases and the J gene lost 0 bases, with 14 bases spanning the gap. CDR3 sequence: CASSPGRMHSNQPQHF. The CDR3, as DNA: TGTGCCAGCAGCCCCGGACGGATGCATAGCAATCAGCCCCAGCATTTT.

This clonotype has just one count. The rearrangement uses TRBV6-5 and TRBJ2-4; perhaps TRBD1 as D (5 bases). Near its end, the DNA agrees better with TRBJ2-7, so the J call may be wrong. From germline, CDR1 is MNHEY and CDR2 SVGAGI. This CDR3 has 13 amino acids. The CDR3 protein is CASYRRGSYEQYF. As DNA, the CDR3 is TGTGCCAGCTACCGTAGGGGATCCTACGAGCAGTACTTC.

The gene calls are TRBV5-6 and TRBJ2-7; D remains ambiguous. The DNA end favors TRBJ2-5, so the J call may be wrong. The V gene's germline CDR1 is SGHDT and CDR2 YYEEEE. The CDR3 length is 15 residues. CDR3: CASSPPTLEPETQYF. CDR3 coding DNA: TGTGCCAGCAGCCCGCCTACGTTGGAGCCAGAGACCCAGTACTTC.

This clonotype was found once. This chain links TRBV4-1 with TRBJ1-2, with D unclear. Trimming took off 1 base at V and 8 bases at J, with 11 bases between the two ends. Germline V gene sequence: CDR1 MGHRA, CDR2 YSYEKL. This CDR3 is built from 13 residues. CDR3 nucleotides: TGCGCCAGCAGCCAAGCCCCAATATGGGGCTACACCTTC. Its protein is CASSQAPIWGYTF.

Note on this clonotype: Its ends do not fully match the called genes, so a read error is possible. The V gene is TRBV12-3 or TRBV12-4, the J gene TRBJ2-1; D possibly uses TRBD1 or TRBD2 (5 bases each). CDR3 length: 13 amino acids. The CDR3 DNA reads TGTGTCAGCAGACCCGGGGCCTCCAATGAGCAGTTCTTC. The encoded protein is CVSRPGASNEQFF.

V usage is TRBV7-2 and J usage is TRBJ2-7; D might be TRBD1 (5 bases). The germline V gene has CDR1 SGHTA and CDR2 FQGNSA. The length of the CDR3 is 15 residues. The ends were cut back, 0 bases at V and 3 bases at J, with 12 bases in the middle. The CDR3 DNA reads TGTGCCAGCAGCTTAGCCCTGACAGCCAACTACGAGCAGTACTTC. Amino acids: CASSLALTANYEQYF.

Only one count was recorded for this clonotype. This chain links TRBV27 with TRBJ1-5; the D gene is possibly TRBD1 (5 bases). V lost 3 bases to trimming and J lost 7 bases, with 13 bases between them. Per the germline V gene, CDR1 is MNHEY and CDR2 is SMNVEV (reference sequence). This CDR3 spans 14 amino acids. The CDR3 nucleotides read TGTGCCAGCAGTTTTTACGGGGGAGAGCAGCCCCAGCATTTT. Translating gives CASSFYGGEQPQHF.

Notes on this clonotype: Its ends do not fully match the called genes, so a read error is possible. The chain links TRBV12-3 or TRBV12-4 to TRBJ1-5, with D hard to call. This CDR3 is 15 amino acids long. The CDR3 nucleotides read TGTGCCAGCAGAAAAGAGGTGATAAGCAATCAGCTCCAGCATTTT. The encoded protein is CASRKEVISNQLQHF.